This section outlines one T cell receptor beta chain sequence together with its context. Its antigen is unknown. Only in-frame clones appear in the TCRdb table, and some are missing; sequencing was by immunoSEQ multiplex PCR. The repertoire holds 700,000 or so clones, with approximately 79% as singletons. Trimming cost V 7 bases and J 5 bases; bases outside gene matches: 10. Germline lookup yields CDR1 SGHRS and CDR2 YFSETQ. This CDR3 is 15 amino acids long. This sample is drawn from a study of shared clonotypes between healthy human individuals. Study outcomes and limitations: Among donors, sharing of clonotypes was expected to be affected by sequencing depth.

This clonotype originated in a woman in her twenties or thirties in good health. Specimen: memory CD4+ T cells sorted from blood. The subset here: CD45RA-negative fraction. The rearrangement uses TRBV5-1 and TRBJ2-1; 9 nucleotides match TRBD1. In DNA, the CDR3 is TGCGCCAGCGGACCCGGGGACAGGGATAACAATGAGCAGTTCTTC. This gives the protein CASGPGDRDNNEQFF.